This TCR beta chain was recorded in a study of T cell responses to AZD1222 COVID-19 vaccine. Sequenced by immunoSEQ multiplex PCR; TCRdb stores in-frame clones only, minus some. This sample has over 95,000 clones, with roughly 84% found just once. Germline CDR1 reads LGHDT; CDR2 reads YNNKEL (reference sequence). V was trimmed by 0 bases and J by 4 bases, leaving 16 bases between them. This CDR3 comprises 16 residues. The V and J genes are TRBV3-1 (or the pseudogene TRBV3-2) and TRBJ2-7; a weak D match, TRBD2 (6 bases). The receptor was derived from an adult who received the AZD1222 COVID-19 vaccine. The input for sequencing was peripheral blood, taken 28 days after the second AZD1222 dose. CDR3 loop: CASSQDRRRVRYEQYF. CDR3 DNA: TGTGCCAGCAGCCAAGATCGAAGGAGGGTACGATACGAGCAGTACTTC.